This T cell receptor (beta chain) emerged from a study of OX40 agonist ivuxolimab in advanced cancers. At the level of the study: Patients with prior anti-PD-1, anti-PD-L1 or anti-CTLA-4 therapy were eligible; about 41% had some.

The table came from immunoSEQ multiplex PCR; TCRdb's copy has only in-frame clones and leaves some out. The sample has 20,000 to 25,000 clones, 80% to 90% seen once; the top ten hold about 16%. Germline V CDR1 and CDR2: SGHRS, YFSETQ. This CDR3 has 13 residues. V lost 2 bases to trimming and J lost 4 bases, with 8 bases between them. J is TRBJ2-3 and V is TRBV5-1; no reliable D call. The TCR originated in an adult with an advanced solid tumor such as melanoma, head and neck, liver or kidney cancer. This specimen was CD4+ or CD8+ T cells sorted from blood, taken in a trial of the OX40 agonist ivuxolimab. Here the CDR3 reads CASSFPGPDTQYF. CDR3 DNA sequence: TGCGCCAGCAGCTTCCCAGGACCAGATACGCAGTATTTT.